These T cell receptor beta chains were read from a single sample in a study of Ad26.COV2.S vaccination and SARS-CoV-2 variants. Clones were sequenced by immunoSEQ multiplex PCR, and TCRdb holds only the in-frame ones, with some missing. The sample includes 400,000 to 500,000 clones, roughly 89% of them seen just once. Source: peripheral blood, taken in a trial of Ad26.COV2.S vaccine versus placebo. These receptors came from a person between 18 and 60 years old who received the Ad26.COV2.S COVID-19 vaccine or a placebo. Each CDR3 is given with its conserved first and last residue. The order of the fields is CDR3 protein, CDR3 DNA, clone size, D gene, J gene, V gene. The D gene is left open where the match is weak. Part of the rows lack a size; the others show once, few, many or a class for expanded clones.

CASSPADRVGNTIYF | TGTGCCAGCAGTCCAGCAGACAGGGTGGGAAACACCATATATTTT | once | TRBD1 | TRBJ1-3 | TRBV9
CAWSTSAGNTIYF | TGTGCCTGGAGTACGTCTGCTGGAAACACCATATATTTT | once | - | TRBJ1-3 | TRBV30
CASSLSTTGSNEQFF | TGTGCCAGCAGTTTATCCACCACAGGAAGCAATGAGCAGTTCTTC | - | - | TRBJ2-1 | TRBV27
CASSLPRLAGLYNEQFF | TGTGCCAGCAGCTTACCCAGACTAGCGGGGCTCTACAATGAGCAGTTCTTC | - | TRBD2 | TRBJ2-1 | TRBV7-9
CASSPPLEGYGYTF | TGTGCCAGCAGCCCTCCCCTAGAGGGCTATGGCTACACCTTC | - | - | TRBJ1-2 | TRBV7-9
CASSHIEGQEPYGYTF | TGTGCCAGCAGCCACATAGAAGGACAGGAACCCTATGGCTACACCTTC | - | TRBD1 | TRBJ1-2 | TRBV4-2
CATSRPPNRAWEETQYF | TGTGCCACCAGCAGACCCCCAAACAGGGCTTGGGAAGAGACCCAGTACTTC | once | - | TRBJ2-5 | TRBV15
CASRQGGKEKLFF | TGTGCCAGCAGACAGGGTGGGAAGGAAAAACTGTTTTTT | - | - | TRBJ1-4 | TRBV6-5
CASSPGTNQPQHF | TGTGCCAGCAGTCCCGGGACAAATCAGCCCCAGCATTTT | - | - | TRBJ1-5 | TRBV6-2/TRBV6-3
CASSFGLAGGGYNEQFF | TGTGCCAGCAGCTTTGGACTAGCGGGAGGAGGCTACAATGAGCAGTTCTTC | - | TRBD2 | TRBJ2-1 | TRBV7-9
CSVEGLAGYQETQYF | TGCAGCGTTGAAGGACTAGCGGGGTACCAAGAGACCCAGTACTTC | - | TRBD2 | TRBJ2-5 | TRBV29-1
CARAGGVNEKLFF | TGCGCCAGGGCGGGGGGCGTTAATGAAAAACTGTTTTTT | - | - | TRBJ1-4 | TRBV5-1
CASIQLGDPLTEAFF | TGTGCCAGCATTCAACTCGGAGACCCACTCACTGAAGCTTTCTTT | - | - | TRBJ1-1 | TRBV28
CAISGFGGRAVNNEQFF | TGTGCCATCAGTGGATTCGGCGGGAGGGCGGTCAACAATGAGCAGTTCTTC | - | TRBD2 | TRBJ2-1 | TRBV10-3
CASSIRQGDSPYLRLDTQYF | TGTGCCAGCAGCATCAGACAGGGCGACTCACCATATCTTAGATTAGATACGCAGTATTTT | - | TRBD1 | TRBJ2-3 | TRBV7-9
CASSSVFSNQPQHF | TGTGCCAGCAGCTCTGTATTTAGCAATCAGCCCCAGCATTTT | - | - | TRBJ1-5 | TRBV7-9
CASSPQGRDTEAFF | TGTGCCAGCAGCCCCCAAGGGAGGGACACTGAAGCTTTCTTT | once | - | TRBJ1-1 | TRBV5-6
CAISDGNEKLFF | TGTGCCATCAGTGACGGGAATGAAAAACTGTTTTTT | - | - | TRBJ1-4 | TRBV10-3
CASSIDSRRSNQPQHF | TGTGCCAGTAGTATAGATTCCAGACGTAGCAATCAGCCCCAGCATTTT | - | - | TRBJ1-5 | TRBV19
CASSELAYLGRALGELFF | TGTGCCAGCAGTGAACTTGCCTATCTTGGCAGGGCTCTCGGGGAGCTGTTTTTT | - | - | TRBJ2-2 | TRBV6-1
CASSQDPDSNQPQHF | TGTGCCAGCAGCCAAGACCCGGACAGTAATCAGCCCCAGCATTTT | - | - | TRBJ1-5 | TRBV4-2
CSASAAVLQETQYF | TGCAGTGCTAGTGCGGCGGTACTCCAAGAGACCCAGTACTTC | - | - | TRBJ2-5 | TRBV20-1
CASSLGLQETQYF | TGTGCCAGCAGCTTAGGACTACAAGAGACCCAGTACTTC | - | - | TRBJ2-5 | TRBV7-8